This T cell receptor (beta chain) was obtained from a study of blood T cell repertoires in COVID-19 (dated by TCRdb to 2019 to 2021). About the full investigation: Samples from collaborators originated in the United States, Italy and Spain and spanned both the acute and convalescent phases of COVID-19. The prospective study material was composed of cDNA or gDNA derived from T cells, B-cell-depleted T cells, or PBMCs. Sample metadata almost always included a de-identified subject ID, COVID-19 status, age in years and sex. The repertoires were made available in a free public database intended to serve as a resource for research on the immune response to SARS-CoV-2. The samples were drawn from the first 160 participants of the ongoing ImmuneRACE study and from some 1,300 subjects provided by 6 global collaborators. Subjects who had been exposed to COVID-19, were actively infected with it, or had recovered from it provided the deeply sampled blood TCRbeta repertoires that made up the dataset. HLA class I and class II types, where available, came from metadata supplied by the sample provider rather than from assay-based typing. Points the paper makes about the study in general: The amount of clinical and demographic metadata varied by source and participant and was provided uncurated.

On this clone itself: No antigen is known for it. The input lacks base qualities; no much larger clone sits a single base away.

CDR1 and CDR2 were assigned from the germline V gene as KGHSH and LQKENI. Trimming removed 3 bases from V and 3 bases from J; the gene matches leave 8 bases unexplained. From cysteine to phenylalanine, the CDR3 is 17 amino acids long. CDR3 DNA is the only sequence kept; it has 51 bases, read in frame from the first base. Enrolling through a virtual design, the prospective study's participants ranged in age from roughly 18 to 100 years and lived across roughly 23 United States geographic areas. In the prospective study, cohorts were assigned on the basis of participant-reported clinical history obtained from a screening survey and a study questionnaire. For ImmuneRACE Cohort 3, a participant was defined as recovered based on two consecutive negative NP/OP PCR tests, clearance by a healthcare professional, or resolution of symptoms. In the prospective study, whole blood, serum and a nasopharyngeal or oropharyngeal swab were collected from each participant by mobile phlebotomists. Over a roughly 2-month period, participants in the prospective study had the option of providing additional blood draws and questionnaires. Blood samples from the prospective study were shipped frozen or at room temperature prior to DNA extraction.

TCRbeta CDR3 regions were amplified from genomic DNA using the immunoSEQ Assay, a bias-controlled multiplex PCR. In the paper's pipeline: The number of nucleated cells in each sample was estimated by amplification of reference gene primers within the assay. To quantify the absolute abundance of each unique TCRbeta CDR3 rearrangement, sequence reads were collapsed and filtered. For each sample, productive Simpson clonality was calculated as the square root of Simpson's diversity index across productive rearrangements. TCRdb provides this immuneACCESS table in a form limited to in-frame rearrangements. Some clones are lacking; in checked studies, under half of them reflect an unresolved V gene, and why the rest are absent is not known. Clone size and the V and J calls come from that table; the DNA yielded D and trimming. The sample data list about 300,000 clones, and approximately 84% of these were observed just once. The ten largest account for less than 4.5% of the sample.

This clonotype was obtained from a man aged 25-45 years who had recovered from COVID-19. The rearranged segments are TRBV18 and TRBJ1-3; 10 bases in the junction line up with TRBD1. Material for sequencing was PBMCs or T cells enriched from blood (not recorded which). CDR3 protein: CASSPGQGLTNGNTIYF. The nucleotides read TGTGCCAGCTCACCGGGACAGGGGTTGACTAATGGAAACACCATATATTTT.